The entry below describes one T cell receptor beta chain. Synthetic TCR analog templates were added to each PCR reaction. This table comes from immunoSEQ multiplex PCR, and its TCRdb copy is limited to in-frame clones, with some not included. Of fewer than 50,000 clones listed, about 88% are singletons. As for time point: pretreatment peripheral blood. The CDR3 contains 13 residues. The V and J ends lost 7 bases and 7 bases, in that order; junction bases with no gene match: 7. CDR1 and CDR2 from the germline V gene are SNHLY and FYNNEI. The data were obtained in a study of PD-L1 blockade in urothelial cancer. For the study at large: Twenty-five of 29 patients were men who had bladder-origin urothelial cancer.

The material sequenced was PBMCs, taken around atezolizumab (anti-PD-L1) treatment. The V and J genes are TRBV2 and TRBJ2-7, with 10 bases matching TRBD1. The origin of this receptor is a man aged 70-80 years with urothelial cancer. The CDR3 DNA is TGTGCCAGCACCGGGACAGGGGTCGGGGAGCAGTACTTC. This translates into CASTGTGVGEQYF.